The text below deals with one T cell receptor (beta chain). No antigen is known for it. No base-level quality is on record; no much larger clone is a single base apart. The sample belongs to a study of T cell responses to AZD1222 COVID-19 vaccine (dated by TCRdb to 2020 to 2023). With respect to the entire study: AZD1222 recipients whose second dose came at about 4 weeks and those whose second dose came at about 12 weeks were combined into one group, since spike-specific TCR depth and breadth did not differ between the two schedules. TCR sequencing covered roughly 230 trial participants: 207 given two doses of AZD1222 and approximately 26 given two doses of MenACWY control vaccine. Enrollment into the trials was organized by age into subgroups of 18-55, 56-69 and 70-plus years, and those subgroups contained approximately 160, 26 and 62 TCR-sequenced participants, respectively.

Results the study describes overall, beyond this receptor: Because no samples from the day 14 peak response were available, repertoires could be characterized only after the peak T cell response. Reportedly, close to half of the unique spike-specific TCRs recognized epitopes lying outside the regions that are mutated in the B.1.351 and B.1.1.7 variants. Participants were mostly white British, with more females than males. The authors suggested clonal diversity may have been underestimated. After two AZD1222 doses, both the breadth and the depth of spike-specific TCRs were significantly higher than at day 0 and than in MenACWY recipients. The 56-69-year group was small, and its depth increase did not reach significance, likely because of low power. Conclusions about previously exposed vaccinees are limited because only six or seven AZD1222 recipients were SARS-CoV-2 seropositive at baseline. The vaccine-associated CD4 TCRs covered the entire spike protein, and the dominant responses fell in regions 160-218 and 743-854.

The time point label, read with the paper, signifies: baseline before first vaccination. The vaccinee samples were drawn from two UK trials, COV001 and COV002, one of which was a single-blind randomized controlled phase 2/3 trial testing AZD1222 (ChAdOx1 nCoV-19) in healthy adults. Trial participant PBMC samples were collected at day 0 and day 28 after the second dose for TCRbeta chain sequencing. The germline V gene supplies CDR1 MNHEY and CDR2 SVGAGI. The CDR3 numbers 16 residues from cysteine through phenylalanine. The DNA shown is the 48-base CDR3, in frame from base 1. V has 4 bases trimmed and J has 3 bases trimmed; junction bases matching no gene number 11. The CDR3 regions of human TCRbeta chains were analyzed by immunosequencing. In the source study's methods: Repertoire TCRs were checked for matches against a reference library of SARS-CoV-2-specific TCRs that had been generated using the MIRA antigen-specificity platform. Breadth was defined as the fraction of unique TCRs that were SARS-CoV-2-associated. Depth was defined as the fraction of total T cells that were SARS-CoV-2-associated. Using the MIRA data, each spike-specific TCR was mapped to the spike region that the TCR reacts to and placed in a CD4 or CD8 class. Log10-transformed breadth and depth values were compared by one-way ANOVA with Sidak's multiple comparisons tests. Held by TCRdb, this immuneACCESS table contains in-frame sequences only and omits some clones. Under half of the omission traces to an unresolved V gene where checked; the cause of the rest is unknown. V, J and clone size were drawn from that table, and D and trimming were deduced from the DNA. This sample comprises approximately 150,000 clones, more than 85% of them detected only once. The biggest ten clones account for approximately 2.2% of the sample.

The sequence is built from TRBV6-5 and TRBJ2-7, with 8 middle bases fitting TRBD1. This sequence originates from an adult in good health. Sample: peripheral blood, taken on day 0 of AZD1222 vaccination. The DNA reads TGTGCCAGCAGTTCCCTACCGGGACAGGTCCTCTACGAGCAGTACTTC. Translated, this is CASSSLPGQVLYEQYF.